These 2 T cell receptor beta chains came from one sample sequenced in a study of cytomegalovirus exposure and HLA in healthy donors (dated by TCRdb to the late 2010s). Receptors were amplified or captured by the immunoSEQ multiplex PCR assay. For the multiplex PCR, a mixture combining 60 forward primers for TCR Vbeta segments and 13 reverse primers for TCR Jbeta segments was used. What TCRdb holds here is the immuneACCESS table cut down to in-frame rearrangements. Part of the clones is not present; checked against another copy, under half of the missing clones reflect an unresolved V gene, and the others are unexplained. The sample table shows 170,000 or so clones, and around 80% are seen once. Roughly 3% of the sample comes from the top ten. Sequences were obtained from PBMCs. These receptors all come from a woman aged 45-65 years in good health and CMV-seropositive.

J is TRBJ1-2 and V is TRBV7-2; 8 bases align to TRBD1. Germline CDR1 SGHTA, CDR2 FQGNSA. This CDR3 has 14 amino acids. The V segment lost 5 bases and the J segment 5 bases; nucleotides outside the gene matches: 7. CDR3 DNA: TGTGCCAGCAGCCAGGACAGGGTTAGGTATGGCTACACCTTC. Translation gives CASSQDRVRYGYTF.

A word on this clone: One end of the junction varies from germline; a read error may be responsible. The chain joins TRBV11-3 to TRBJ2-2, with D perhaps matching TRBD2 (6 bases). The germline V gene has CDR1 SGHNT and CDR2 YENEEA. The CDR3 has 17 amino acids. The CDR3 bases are TGTGCCAGCAGCCCCCCGTCGTTGGCGGAGGGGACCGGGAAGCTGTTTTTT. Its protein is CASSPPSLAEGTGKLFF.